The 18 T cell receptor beta chains presented below share a single source sample, sequenced in a study of response to subunit inactivated influenza vaccine. TCRdb reanalysed the RT-PCR reads using MiXCR and keeps one entry per CDR3 protein. Of 600,000 to 700,000 distinct CDR3 sequences in the sample, approximately 14% were seen once. This specimen was PBMCs from blood, taken 14 to 15 days before vaccination. The source is a man between 50 and 59 years old who received an inactivated influenza vaccine.

This clonotype was seen a few times. The chain combines TRBV5-1 with TRBJ2-1; no clear D gene. V lost 3 bases and J 2 bases, leaving 15 bases between the germline ends. The germline V gene encodes CDR1 SGHRS and CDR2 YFSETQ. CDR3 length equals 16 residues. CDR3 in amino acids: CASSSHTGSAYNEQFF. The CDR3 nucleotides read TGCGCCAGCAGCTCTCACACCGGAAGCGCCTACAATGAGCAGTTCTTC.

This clonotype was seen at least ten times. This sequence joins TRBV12-3 or TRBV12-4 and TRBJ1-5; D is uncertain. Trimming pared 1 base from V and 2 bases from J, leaving 3 bases between. This CDR3 contains 13 residues. The CDR3 DNA reads TGTGCCAGCAGTTTAGATCGCAATCAGCCCCAGCATTTT. Translating gives CASSLDRNQPQHF.

The rearrangement uses TRBV20-1 and TRBJ1-1, with D perhaps TRBD1 (5 bases). Germline V gene lookup returns CDR1 DFQATT and CDR2 SNEGSKA (reference sequence). The CDR3 spans 13 residues. V was pared by 6 bases and J by 5 bases, with 16 bases between. CDR3 sequence: CSASGEGPTEAFF. The CDR3 coding sequence is TGCAGTGCCTCGGGGGAGGGGCCTACTGAAGCTTTCTTT.

This clonotype was counted a few times. CDR3 region: CASGRIAGAGNEQFF. The CDR3 coding sequence is TGTGCCAGCGGAAGGATAGCGGGGGCAGGCAATGAGCAGTTCTTC. This chain connects TRBV3-1 to TRBJ2-1, with 9 bases that match TRBD2. The CDR3 spans 15 residues. Germline CDR1 reads LGHDT; CDR2 reads YNNKEL (reference sequence). Trimming at V came to 8 bases and at J to 6 bases, leaving 11 bases not matched to a gene.

This clonotype appeared many times. The rearrangement uses TRBV5-1 and TRBJ1-2, with a possible D match to TRBD1 (5 bases). The CDR3 consists of 15 residues. CDR1 is SGHRS, CDR2 YFSETQ, per germline. Trimming removed 4 bases at V and 5 bases at J, with 18 bases between. The CDR3 spells CASSQTGVGPYGYTF. The DNA for the CDR3 is TGCGCCAGCAGCCAGACGGGGGTCGGTCCATATGGCTACACCTTC.

This clonotype was counted at least ten times. The gene calls are TRBV12-3 or TRBV12-4 and TRBJ2-2; 11 nucleotides line up with TRBD2. Unmatched junction bases numbered 8, after V lost 10 bases and J lost 4 bases. This CDR3 contains 15 residues. The CDR3 DNA reads TGTGCCACCGGGGGGACTAGCGGTTCCACCGGGGAGCTGTTTTTT. Its protein is CATGGTSGSTGELFF.

This clonotype has ten or more counts. This sequence joins TRBV10-3 and TRBJ2-1; 9 bases are a match to TRBD2. Germline loops: CDR1 ENHRY, CDR2 SYGVKD. The length of the CDR3 is 15 residues. V dropped 7 bases and J dropped 5; count of bases not matched to a gene: 9. The CDR3, as DNA: TGTGCCATCACTATGAGCGGGGGGCCGAACAATGAGCAGTTCTTC. This translates into CAITMSGGPNNEQFF.

The chain combines TRBV6-6 with TRBJ2-2; TRBD1 might be the D (5 bases). Germline V gene lookup returns CDR1 MNHNY and CDR2 SVGAGI (reference sequence). This CDR3 is built from 13 residues. The ends were cut back, 0 bases at V and 10 bases at J, with 9 bases in the middle. As DNA, the CDR3 is TGTGCCAGCAGTTACTCGGCAGGGATGGAGCTGTTTTTT. Its translation is CASSYSAGMELFF.

This chain links TRBV6-1 with TRBJ2-1, with 10 positions matching TRBD2. CDR1 is MNHNS and CDR2 is SASEGT in the germline V gene. This CDR3 comprises 16 residues. Trimming at V came to 3 bases and at J to 8 bases, leaving 10 bases not matched to a gene. DNA of the CDR3: TGTGCCAGCAGTGATTTAGCGGGAGGCCCCCCTTATGAGCAGTTCTTC. This sequence encodes CASSDLAGGPPYEQFF.

This clonotype was found many times. The chain recombines TRBV27 with TRBJ1-2; perhaps TRBD1 as D (5 bases). CDR1 and CDR2 (germline): MNHEY, SMNVEV (reference sequence). V gave up 5 bases and J gave up 1 base, with 8 bases separating them. The CDR3 runs to 13 residues. CDR3 loop: CASSTGLNYGYTF. The DNA of the CDR3 is TGTGCCAGCAGTACGGGACTTAACTATGGCTACACCTTC.

This clonotype occurred a few times. CDR3 nucleotide sequence: TGTGCCTGGAGCTCCCAGGGCACCGGGGAGCTGTTTTTT. Its translation is CAWSSQGTGELFF. The chain couples TRBV30 to TRBJ2-2; weak D call: TRBD1 (5 bases). The CDR3 extends over 13 amino acids. Germline V gives CDR1 GTSNPN, CDR2 SVGIG (reference sequence). V was trimmed by 3 bases and J by 4 bases, leaving 9 bases between them. Drawing the rest from reference TRBV30 and TRBJ2-2, the complete variable domain is SQTIHQWPATLVQPVGSPLSLECTVEGTSNPNLYWYRQAAGRGLQLLFYSVGIGQISSEVPQNLSASRPQDRQFILSSKKLLLSDSGFYLCAWSSQGTGELFFGEGSRLTVL.

This rearrangement joins TRBV18 to TRBJ2-7, with 8 bases fitting TRBD1. CDR3 length equals 18 residues. The V gene's germline CDR1 is KGHSH and CDR2 LQKENI. V dropped 3 bases and J dropped 3; count of bases not matched to a gene: 16. CDR3 protein: CASSPDGTGTFGGYEQYF. The CDR3 bases are TGTGCCAGCTCACCCGATGGGACAGGAACCTTCGGGGGCTACGAGCAGTACTTC.

This chain connects TRBV4-3 to TRBJ1-3; D not certain. Germline V gives CDR1 LGHNA, CDR2 YSLEER. The CDR3 covers 15 residues. Trimming took off 0 bases at V and 2 bases at J, with 8 bases between the two ends. CDR3 amino acids: CASSQDFAAGNTIYF. CDR3 nucleotide sequence: TGCGCCAGCAGCCAAGACTTTGCGGCTGGAAACACCATATATTTT.

Only a few counts were recorded for this clonotype. The chain combines TRBV5-1 with TRBJ2-3; D not certain. V lost 3 bases and J 5 bases, leaving 10 bases between the germline ends. Germline V gene data show CDR1 as SGHRS and CDR2 as YFSETQ. This CDR3 comprises 13 residues. The CDR3 coding sequence is TGCGCCAGCAGCTCTACCGACATAGATACGCAGTATTTT. Residues: CASSSTDIDTQYF.

This clonotype was seen only a few times. The V call is TRBV6-2 or TRBV6-3, the J call TRBJ1-5; 7 positions match TRBD1. Unmatched junction bases numbered 8, after V lost 6 bases and J lost 6 bases. The CDR3 totals 14 residues. Germline-derived CDR1 and CDR2 are MNHEY and SVGEGT. CDR3 in amino acids: CASSQGDYGQPQHF. Here the CDR3 DNA reads TGTGCCAGCAGCCAGGGGGATTATGGTCAGCCCCAGCATTTT.

This clonotype occurred a few times. The chain is built from TRBV7-9 and TRBJ1-1; unclear D gene. Germline values: CDR1 SEHNR, CDR2 FQNEAQ (reference sequence). V lost 5 bases and J lost 1, with 14 bases in between. The CDR3 covers 15 residues. In DNA form, the CDR3 reads TGTGCCAGCAGCCCGGGCTCGGCGCAGAACACTGAAGCTTTCTTT. It encodes CASSPGSAQNTEAFF.

This clonotype was seen ten or more times. One junction end disagrees with the germline gene, perhaps due to a read error. The gene calls are TRBV5-1 and TRBJ1-5; D is unresolved. CDR3 length: 13 amino acids. Germline V gene lookup returns CDR1 SGHRS and CDR2 YFSETQ. The CDR3 reads CASSLDLNQPQHF. The CDR3 nucleotides are TGTGCCAGCAGTTTAGATCTCAATCAGCCCCAGCATTTT.

This clonotype appeared a few times. V gene TRBV20-1 combines with J gene TRBJ2-7; D assignment may be TRBD1 or TRBD2 (5 bases each). The V gene's germline CDR1 is DFQATT and CDR2 SNEGSKA (reference sequence). V shed 0 bases and J shed 0 bases, with 12 bases lying between them. The CDR3 spans 15 residues. This CDR3 is CSARDLGRGSYEQYF. In DNA, the CDR3 is TGCAGTGCTAGAGATCTGGGACGGGGCTCCTACGAGCAGTACTTC.